A single sample is the source of the 9 T cell receptor beta chains below, sequenced in a study of blood T cell repertoires in COVID-19. Sequenced by immunoSEQ multiplex PCR; TCRdb stores in-frame clones only, minus some. The data hold 100,000 to 150,000 clones, with about four fifths observed a single time. The source material was peripheral blood. The receptors stem from a man aged 60 to 69 with acute or convalescent COVID-19.

The V call is TRBV7-9, the J call TRBJ1-6, with 9 bases fitting TRBD1. V trimming: 2 bases; J trimming: 9 bases; junction bases outside the gene matches: 5. The CDR3 covers 15 residues. Germline lookup yields CDR1 SEHNR and CDR2 FQNEAQ (reference sequence). DNA of the CDR3: TGTGCCAGCAGCTTACGAACAGGGGGCAGTTCACCCCTCCACTTT. This translates into CASSLRTGGSSPLHF.

J is TRBJ1-4 and V is TRBV30, with 9 bases matching TRBD1. The germline gives CDR1 GTSNPN, CDR2 SVGIG (reference sequence). V lost 2 bases and J lost 5; bases outside the gene matches: 9. CDR3 length: 16 amino acids. The CDR3 is CAWSRTGAFLNEKLFF. The CDR3 DNA sequence: TGTGCCTGGAGTAGGACAGGGGCCTTTCTCAATGAAAAACTGTTTTTT. Full variable domain (remainder filled in from reference TRBV30 and TRBJ1-4): SQTIHQWPATLVQPVGSPLSLECTVEGTSNPNLYWYRQAAGRGLQLLFYSVGIGQISSEVPQNLSASRPQDRQFILSSKKLLLSDSGFYLCAWSRTGAFLNEKLFFGSGTQLSVL.

The V gene is TRBV5-1, the J gene TRBJ2-7; the D gene is possibly TRBD2 (6 bases). With 3 bases removed from V and 3 bases from J, the gap between germline ends came to 16 bases. The CDR3 spans 15 residues. Looked up from germline, CDR1 is SGHRS and CDR2 is YFSETQ. CDR3 loop: CASSSNPGALYEQYF. CDR3 in DNA: TGCGCCAGCAGCTCCAACCCGGGAGCCCTCTACGAGCAGTACTTC.

The genes are TRBV7-3 and TRBJ1-1; perhaps TRBD1 as D (5 bases). CDR1 and CDR2 from the germline V gene are SGHTA and FQGTGA. Trimming shortened V by 2 bases and J by 1 base, and 11 bases separated the two germline ends. This CDR3 has 15 amino acids. CDR3 DNA: TGTGCCAGCAGCTTATCGGGGGGAAAGAACACTGAAGCTTTCTTT. Protein sequence: CASSLSGGKNTEAFF.

V and J are TRBV10-3 and TRBJ1-2; D is undetermined. Germline loops: CDR1 ENHRY, CDR2 SYGVKD. The CDR3 loop spans 15 amino acids. V lost 6 bases, J lost 4 bases, and 18 bases lay in between. The CDR3 DNA reads as TGTGCCATCAGGGCCCCAGTGGAGGGTACCTATGGCTACACCTTC. Its translation is CAIRAPVEGTYGYTF.

This rearrangement joins TRBV10-3 to TRBJ2-7, with TRBD2 as a possible D gene (7 bases). There are 15 residues in the CDR3. Germline V gene sequence: CDR1 ENHRY, CDR2 SYGVKD. V gave up 7 bases and J gave up 5 bases, with 21 bases separating them. CDR3 amino acids: CAITPRGGSYHEQYF. Written as DNA, the CDR3 is TGTGCCATCACCCCCAGGGGCGGGAGCTATCACGAGCAGTACTTC.

The chain is built from TRBV5-1 and TRBJ1-3; D is ambiguous. Deletions cut 3 bases from V and 0 bases from J, with 10 bases between. The germline CDR1 and CDR2 sequences are SGHRS and YFSETQ. CDR3 length equals 15 residues. The chain's CDR3 is CASSYDSSSGNTIYF. DNA for the CDR3: TGCGCCAGCAGCTACGACTCAAGCTCTGGAAACACCATATATTTT.

This chain uses TRBV4-1 with TRBJ2-3, with 7 bases matching TRBD2. With 1 base clipped from V and 6 bases from J, the junction kept 7 bases outside the gene matches. Germline lookup yields CDR1 MGHRA and CDR2 YSYEKL. This CDR3 has 15 amino acids. CDR3 residues: CASSQGLALWDTQYF. CDR3 nucleotide sequence: TGCGCCAGCAGCCAAGGACTAGCCCTATGGGATACGCAGTATTTT.

This clone has a single count. The chain employs TRBV7-2 and TRBJ1-5; 7 nucleotides align to TRBD1. Germline V gene lookup returns CDR1 SGHTA and CDR2 FQGNSA. The CDR3 loop spans 15 amino acids. J gave up 6 bases and V 1 base, and 6 bases lay outside the gene matches. The CDR3 nucleotides read TGTGCCAGCAGCTTAGTAACAGGGGCTGCTCAGCCCCAGCATTTT. Protein product: CASSLVTGAAQPQHF.